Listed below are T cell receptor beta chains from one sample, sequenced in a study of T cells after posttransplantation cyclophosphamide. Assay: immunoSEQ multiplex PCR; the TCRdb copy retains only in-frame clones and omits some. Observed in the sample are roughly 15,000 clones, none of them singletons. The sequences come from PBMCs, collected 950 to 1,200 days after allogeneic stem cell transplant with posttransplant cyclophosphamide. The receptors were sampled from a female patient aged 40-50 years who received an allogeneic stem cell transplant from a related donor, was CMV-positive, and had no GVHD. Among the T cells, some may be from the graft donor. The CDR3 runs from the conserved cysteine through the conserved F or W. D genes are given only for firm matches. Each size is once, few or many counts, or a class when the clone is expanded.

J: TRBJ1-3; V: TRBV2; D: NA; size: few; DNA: TGTGCCAGCACCGAGGGAGGGTCTGGAAACACCATATATTTT; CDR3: CASTEGGSGNTIYF
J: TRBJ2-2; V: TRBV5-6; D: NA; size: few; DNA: TGTGCCAGCAGCTTGGGTCAGGGGGGGAACACCGGGGAGCTGTTTTTT; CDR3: CASSLGQGGNTGELFF
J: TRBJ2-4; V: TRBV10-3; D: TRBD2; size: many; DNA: TGTGCCATCAGTGAGTCGGCTAGCGGCGCAGCCAAAAACATTCAGTACTTC; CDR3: CAISESASGAAKNIQYF
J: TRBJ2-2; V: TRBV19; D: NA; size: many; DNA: TGTGCCAGTAGTATAGACGGGACACCCGGGGAGCTGTTTTTT; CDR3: CASSIDGTPGELFF
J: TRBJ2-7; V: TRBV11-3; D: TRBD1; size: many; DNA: TGTGCCAGCAGTCTTACCTCCGGGACAGGGGTTTCCTACGAGCAGTACTTC; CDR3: CASSLTSGTGVSYEQYF
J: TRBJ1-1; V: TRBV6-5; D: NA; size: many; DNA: TGTGCCAGCAGTTACTCGTTGCAAGCACCCAACACTGAAGCTTTCTTT; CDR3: CASSYSLQAPNTEAFF
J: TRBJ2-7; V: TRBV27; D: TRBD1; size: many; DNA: TGTGCCAGCAGAAAGAGACAGGGGGCTATTTACTACGAGCAGTACTTC; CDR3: CASRKRQGAIYYEQYF
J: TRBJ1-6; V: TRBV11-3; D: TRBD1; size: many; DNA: TGTGCCAGCAGCCCGGGACAGAATTCACCCCTCCACTTT; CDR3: CASSPGQNSPLHF
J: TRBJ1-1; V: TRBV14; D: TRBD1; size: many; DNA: TGTGCCAGCAGCCTGACAGGGGCTGAAGCTTTCTTT; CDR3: CASSLTGAEAFF
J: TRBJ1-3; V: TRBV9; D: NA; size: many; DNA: TGTGCCAGCAGCGTAGCTGGGGAGGTCTCTGGAAACACCATATATTTT; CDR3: CASSVAGEVSGNTIYF
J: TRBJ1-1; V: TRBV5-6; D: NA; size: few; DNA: TGTGCCAGCAGCTTGCCTAACACTGAAGCTTTCTTT; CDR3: CASSLPNTEAFF
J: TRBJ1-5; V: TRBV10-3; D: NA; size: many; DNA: TGTGCCATCAGTGAGTCTCGGGTATTGGGCAATCAGCCCCAGCATTTT; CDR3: CAISESRVLGNQPQHF
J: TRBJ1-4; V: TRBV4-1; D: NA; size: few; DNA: TGCGCCAGCAGCCAAGATCTTAGTGTGATCGCCGCAACTAATGAAAAACTGTTTTTT; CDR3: CASSQDLSVIAATNEKLFF
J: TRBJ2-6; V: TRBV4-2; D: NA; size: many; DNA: TGTGCCAGCAGCCAAGATCTCGAGTTACGGGCCAACGTCCTGACTTTC; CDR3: CASSQDLELRANVLTF
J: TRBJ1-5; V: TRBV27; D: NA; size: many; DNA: TGTGCCAGCAGTTTCCAGGCGCTTAGCAATCAGCCCCAGCATTTT; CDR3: CASSFQALSNQPQHF
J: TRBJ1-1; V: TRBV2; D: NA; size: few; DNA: TGTGCCAGCACTAAATTAACGACGGGTAACACTGAAGCTTTCTTT; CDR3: CASTKLTTGNTEAFF
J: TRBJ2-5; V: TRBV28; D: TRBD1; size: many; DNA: TGTGCCAGCAGCCGAGACAGGGTGCCAGAGACCCAGTACTTC; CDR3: CASSRDRVPETQYF
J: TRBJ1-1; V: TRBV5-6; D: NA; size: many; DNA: TGTGCCAGCAGCTTGGTGGCCACAGAGCCCTCAGCTTTCTTT; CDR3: CASSLVATEPSAFF
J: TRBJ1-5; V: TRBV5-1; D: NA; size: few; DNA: TGCGCCAGCAGCTTGCGAGGCGATCAGCCCCAGCATTTT; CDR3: CASSLRGDQPQHF
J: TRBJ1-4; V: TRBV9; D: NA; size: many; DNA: TGTGCCAGCAGCCCTTACGGGTCAAATGAAAAACTGTTTTTT; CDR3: CASSPYGSNEKLFF
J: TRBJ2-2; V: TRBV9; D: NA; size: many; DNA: TGTGCCAGCAGCGTAGGGTCCAGGGCGAACACCGGGGAGCTGTTTTTT; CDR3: CASSVGSRANTGELFF
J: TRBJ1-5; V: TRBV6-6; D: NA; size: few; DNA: TGTGCCAGCTCCAGGGATAGCAATCAGCCCCAGCATTTT; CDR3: CASSRDSNQPQHF